This T cell receptor (beta chain) emerged from a study of identical twins. The donors were all healthy and Caucasian. TCRdb re-called the 5' RACE reads through MiXCR, storing one row per CDR3 protein. Among around 480,000 distinct CDR3 sequences listed, 14% were seen once. Germline CDR1 is SGHRS and CDR2 is YFSETQ. Unmatched junction bases numbered 5, after V lost 0 bases and J lost 2 bases. CDR3 size: 17 residues. This clonotype came up a few times. These data were also reused for a study on yellow fever vaccine responses in identical twins.

The TCR was taken from a woman aged 18-29 years in good health. The specimen sequenced was CD4+ T cells sorted from blood. The chain recombines TRBV5-1 with TRBJ2-7, with 13 bases fitting TRBD2. Here the CDR3 reads CASSLDMTSGGTYEQYF. The CDR3 DNA follows: TGCGCCAGCAGCTTGGACATGACTAGCGGGGGGACCTACGAGCAGTACTTC.